This note documents a single T cell receptor (beta chain) sequence. Its antigen is undetermined. The method was immunoSEQ multiplex PCR; TCRdb's version includes in-frame clones alone and lacks a portion of them. Among about 31,000 clones listed, 70% to 75% were seen once. These data belong to a study of radiotherapy plus CTLA-4 blockade in lung cancer. The CDR3 totals 17 residues. CDR1 and CDR2 from the germline V gene are MDHEN and SYDVKM. Trimming cost V 3 bases and J 9 bases; bases outside gene matches: 12. The study, taken as a whole, reports: Tumor-origin TCR clones grew in blood after radiotherapy plus ipilimumab.

The chain is built from TRBV28 and TRBJ2-1; 12 nucleotides agree with TRBD2. The starting material was peripheral blood, obtained from a patient treated with radiotherapy plus ipilimumab. This clonotype was obtained from a human donor with non-small cell lung cancer whose response to radiotherapy plus ipilimumab could not be evaluated. The CDR3 DNA sequence: TGTGCCAGCAGTTTTGGGTCTAGCGGGAGGGCGCTGGGTGAGCAGTTCTTC. Protein product: CASSFGSSGRALGEQFF.